The present T cell receptor (beta chain) was sequenced within a study of technical replicates of blood from a few donors. The CDR3 covers 17 residues. In germline, CDR1 is SGHRS, CDR2 YFSETQ. Trimming took 4 bases from V and 4 from J; bases not matched to a gene: 15. Assay: immunoSEQ multiplex PCR; the TCRdb copy retains only in-frame clones and omits some. The table lists roughly 80,000 clones, 85% to 95% of them singletons. Input material: T cells isolated from PBMCs. The V and J genes are TRBV5-1 and TRBJ1-1; 8 bases match TRBD1. The source is a human donor in good health. This CDR3 reads CASSPRQGSSRGTEAFF. DNA for the CDR3: TGCGCCAGCAGCCCGAGACAGGGGAGTAGTAGGGGCACTGAAGCTTTCTTT.